Detailed here is one T cell receptor (beta chain). The target antigen is unknown. Germline CDR1 MDHEN, CDR2 SYDVKM. This CDR3 comprises 14 residues. V gave up 5 bases and J gave up 3 bases, with 14 bases separating them. This sample was taken from a study of identical twins. TCRdb passed the 5' RACE reads through MiXCR, listing each CDR3 protein once. This table has 1.5 million to 2 million distinct CDR3 sequences, about 31% appearing once. General study findings and limits: Modeled out-of-frame TCR alpha sharing in monozygotic twins fell below observed levels. Twin pairs had excess sharing that was weaker in beta out-of-frame sequences. Beta clonotypes that were abundant in cord blood contained fewer insertions, a pattern absent from memory repertoires.

What was sequenced was cord blood. The receptor comes from a newborn girl in good health. The chain employs TRBV28 and TRBJ2-7, with D uncertain. The CDR3 DNA follows: TGTGCCAGCAGTCCCGTCGCCAACGACTACGAGCAGTACTTC. Translated, it gives CASSPVANDYEQYF.